These 22 T cell receptor beta chains were all obtained from the same sample, sequenced in a study of graft-versus-host responses after intestinal transplantation. Only in-frame clones appear in the TCRdb table, and some are missing; sequencing was by immunoSEQ multiplex PCR. The repertoire holds approximately 70,000 clones, with 84% as singletons. The antigens for these receptors are not known. The sequencing here drew on unstimulated CD4+ T cells sorted from spleen or lymph node cells, taken before transplant. The receptors shown here come from a human donor who was the organ donor for an intestinal transplant.

V is TRBV7-6 and J is TRBJ1-4; TRBD1 matches at 7 bases. Germline-derived CDR1 and CDR2 are SGHVS and FNYEAQ. This CDR3 region has 15 residues. Trimming took 4 bases from V and 7 from J; bases not matched to a gene: 9. The CDR3 nucleotides are TGTGCCAGCAGCTCCTACGAGGGGGCGACTGAAAAACTGTTTTTT. Its translation is CASSSYEGATEKLFF.

The chain joins TRBV21-1 to TRBJ2-6; no check of the table's D call, TRBD2, against the DNA was made. TRBV21-1 is termed a pseudogene. CDR3 length: 20 amino acids. CDR3 in amino acids: CASSKSLGTIFPSGANVLTF. CDR3 nucleotides: TGTGCCAGCAGCAAGTCTTTGGGGACTATCTTCCCCTCTGGGGCCAACGTCCTGACTTTC.

The V and J genes are TRBV18 and TRBJ2-6; TRBD1 matches 8 bases. CDR1 and CDR2 (germline): KGHSH, LQKENI. The V segment lost 3 bases and the J segment 0 bases; nucleotides outside the gene matches: 10. This CDR3 has 19 amino acids. For the CDR3, the DNA is TGTGCCAGCTCACCCCGGCAGGGGGCGGCCCTCTCTGGGGCCAACGTCCTGACTTTC. Protein product: CASSPRQGAALSGANVLTF.

Only one count was recorded for this clone. In DNA form, the CDR3 reads TGCAGCGTTGATTCGCGCGCCGGGGAGCTGTTTTTT. This codes for CSVDSRAGELFF. The chain recombines TRBV29-1 with TRBJ2-2; D ambiguous. In germline, CDR1 is SQVTM, CDR2 ANQGSEA. V was shortened by 3 bases and J by 6 bases, with 8 bases between the two germline ends. The CDR3 has 12 residues.

J is TRBJ1-4 and V is TRBV7-2; 9 bases match TRBD1. Germline lookup yields CDR1 SGHTA and CDR2 FQGNSA. This CDR3 has 16 amino acids. The V gene end was trimmed by 1 base and the J gene end by 4 bases; junction bases not matched to a gene: 4. The CDR3 region is CASSLDPGQGNEKLFF. The CDR3 DNA follows: TGTGCCAGCAGCTTAGATCCGGGACAGGGTAATGAAAAACTGTTTTTT.

This sequence joins TRBV27 and TRBJ1-1; a possible D gene is TRBD1 (6 bases). The CDR3 runs to 13 residues. V was trimmed by 7 bases and J by 4 bases, leaving 13 bases between them. The germline V gene encodes CDR1 MNHEY and CDR2 SMNVEV (reference sequence). CDR3 loop: CASKIQGTTEAFF. In DNA, the CDR3 is TGTGCCAGCAAAATACAGGGAACCACTGAAGCTTTCTTT.

In its sample, this clone is medium-sized (0.01 to 0.1%). This rearrangement joins TRBV28 to TRBJ2-7; D not resolved. There are 12 residues in the CDR3. In germline, CDR1 is MDHEN, CDR2 SYDVKM. Trimming left V 1 base short and J 8 bases short, with 9 bases between. The CDR3 DNA reads TGTGCCAGCAGTTTATCCGATGGACAGCAGTACGTC. Its translation: CASSLSDGQQYV.

The V and J genes are TRBV25-1 and TRBJ1-2; D ambiguous. This CDR3 has 12 amino acids. Per germline, CDR1 MGHDK and CDR2 SYGVNS. Trimming cost V 10 bases and J 1 base, with 10 bases left between them. The CDR3 protein is CATRGNNYGYTF. The CDR3 coding sequence is TGTGCCACGAGAGGAAATAACTATGGCTACACCTTC.

This clone has only a few counts. The gene calls are TRBV14 and TRBJ2-3; 7 bases align to TRBD1. The CDR3 loop spans 15 amino acids. J was trimmed by 4 bases and V by 4 bases; bases with no gene match: 8. Per germline, CDR1 SGHDN and CDR2 FVKESK. In DNA form, the CDR3 reads TGTGCCAGCAGCCTCCGGACAGGTGGGGCAGATACGCAGTATTTT. Residues: CASSLRTGGADTQYF. The whole variable domain, filled in from reference TRBV14 and TRBJ2-3, reads EAGVTQFPSHSVIEKGQTVTLRCDPISGHDNLYWYRRVMGKEIKFLLHFVKESKQDESGMPNNRFLAERTGGTYSTLKVQPAELEDSGVYFCASSLRTGGADTQYFGPGTRLTVL.

The chain carries TRBV30 and TRBJ1-4, with a weak D call TRBD1 (6 bases). V was clipped by 4 bases and J by 7 bases, with 7 bases between them. The CDR3 covers 11 residues. The germline V gene encodes CDR1 GTSNPN and CDR2 SVGIG (reference sequence). CDR3 in DNA: TGTGCCTGGAAGGACAGTGAAAAACTGTTTTTT. This sequence encodes CAWKDSEKLFF.

Here the CDR3 reads CARQSDRQGFVETQYF. CDR3 DNA: TGTGCCAGGCAATCGGATCGACAGGGGTTTGTGGAGACCCAGTACTTC. The chain has TRBV5-8 and TRBJ2-5; TRBD1 matches 8 bases. The germline V gene has CDR1 SGHTS and CDR2 YDEGEE. The CDR3 is 16 residues long. J gave up 5 bases and V 8 bases, and 17 bases lay outside the gene matches.

The rearrangement links TRBV10-3 to TRBJ2-1; 10 positions agree with TRBD2. The CDR3 extends over 17 amino acids. Germline V gives CDR1 ENHRY, CDR2 SYGVKD. Trimming at V came to 6 bases and at J to 4 bases, leaving 12 bases not matched to a gene. Here the CDR3 DNA reads TGTGCCATCAGGGGAACTAGCGGGGTACCTTCATACAATGAGCAGTTCTTC. Translated: CAIRGTSGVPSYNEQFF.

The chain couples TRBV29-1 to TRBJ2-7; no clear D. Trimming took 2 bases from V and 12 from J, leaving 14 bases between them. Per the germline V gene, CDR1 is SQVTM and CDR2 is ANQGSEA. The CDR3 is 11 residues long. CDR3: CSVEKAGLMYV. The CDR3 coding sequence is TGCAGCGTTGAAAAGGCAGGATTAATGTACGTC.

V and J are TRBV29-1 and TRBJ1-1; D is perhaps TRBD1 (5 bases). The CDR3 totals 13 residues. V was pared by 6 bases and J by 0 bases, with 11 bases between. Germline CDR1 and CDR2: SQVTM and ANQGSEA. The CDR3 bases are TGCAGCGTCGCGGGACGTCTGAACACTGAAGCTTTCTTT. Protein: CSVAGRLNTEAFF.

CDR3 sequence: CAISELGSLPGNEQFF. CDR3 DNA sequence: TGTGCCATCAGTGAGTTAGGCAGTCTCCCCGGGAATGAGCAGTTCTTC. The V call is TRBV10-3, the J call TRBJ2-1; no definite D call. Germline V gene data show CDR1 as ENHRY and CDR2 as SYGVKD. The CDR3 sequence is 16 residues long. The V gene lost 1 base and the J gene lost 7 bases, with 17 bases spanning the gap.

This clone was detected once. The chain couples TRBV5-4 to TRBJ2-5; 12 bases line up with TRBD2. Germline CDR1 SGHNT, CDR2 YYREEE (reference sequence). The CDR3 is made up of 12 amino acids. The V gene end was trimmed by 4 bases and the J gene end by 14 bases; junction bases not matched to a gene: 6. CDR3 in amino acids: CASSATSGGFYF. The DNA of the CDR3 is TGTGCCAGCAGCGCTACTAGCGGGGGGTTTTACTTC.

Here the CDR3 DNA reads TGCAGTGCCACCACAGGGGCCGAGCAGTACGTC. This sequence encodes CSATTGAEQYV. The chain recombines TRBV20-1 with TRBJ2-7; TRBD1 matches 7 bases. CDR3 length equals 11 residues. Germline V lookup: CDR1 DFQATT, CDR2 SNEGSKA (reference sequence). V dropped 6 bases and J dropped 6; count of bases not matched to a gene: 5.

The gene calls are TRBV6-6 and TRBJ2-2; maybe TRBD2 (5 bases). Trimming removed 7 bases at V and 0 bases at J, with 12 bases between. CDR3 size: 15 residues. Germline loops: CDR1 MNHNY, CDR2 SVGAGI (reference sequence). The CDR3 here is CASTYRGSNTGELFF. The CDR3 DNA reads as TGTGCCAGCACCTACCGAGGGTCGAACACCGGGGAGCTGTTTTTT.

This chain uses TRBV29-1 with TRBJ2-2; no clear D gene. Germline V gene lookup returns CDR1 SQVTM and CDR2 ANQGSEA. This CDR3 region has 13 residues. V lost 5 bases to trimming and J lost 5 bases, with 12 bases between them. The CDR3 reads CSVQAQTTGELFF. CDR3 nucleotide sequence: TGCAGCGTTCAAGCGCAGACAACCGGGGAGCTGTTTTTT.

V usage is TRBV7-2 and J usage is TRBJ2-3; a weak D match, TRBD2 (5 bases). The CDR3 runs 14 residues. Germline CDR1 is SGHTA and CDR2 is FQGNSA. Trimming removed 4 bases from V and 2 bases from J, with 10 bases in between. The CDR3 loop is CASSSSGYTDTQYF. The CDR3 bases are TGTGCCAGCAGCTCCAGCGGTTACACAGATACGCAGTATTTT.

CDR3 nucleotide sequence: TGTGCCAGCAGCGTACAGGGGCGGAACTATGGCTACACCTTC. Residues: CASSVQGRNYGYTF. V is TRBV9 and J is TRBJ1-2; D may be TRBD1 (6 bases). Germline loops: CDR1 SGDLS, CDR2 YYNGEE. Trimming removed 1 base at V and 2 bases at J, with 9 bases between. The CDR3 sequence is 14 residues long.

The CDR3 region has the DNA TGTGCCACCAGCAGGGACAGATGGGGTCAGCCCCAGCATTTT. Its translation is CATSRDRWGQPQHF. The chain couples TRBV15 to TRBJ1-5, with D tentatively TRBD1 (6 bases). V was trimmed by 3 bases and J by 6 bases, leaving 12 bases between them. The CDR3 consists of 14 residues. Germline values: CDR1 LNHNV, CDR2 YYDKDF (reference sequence).